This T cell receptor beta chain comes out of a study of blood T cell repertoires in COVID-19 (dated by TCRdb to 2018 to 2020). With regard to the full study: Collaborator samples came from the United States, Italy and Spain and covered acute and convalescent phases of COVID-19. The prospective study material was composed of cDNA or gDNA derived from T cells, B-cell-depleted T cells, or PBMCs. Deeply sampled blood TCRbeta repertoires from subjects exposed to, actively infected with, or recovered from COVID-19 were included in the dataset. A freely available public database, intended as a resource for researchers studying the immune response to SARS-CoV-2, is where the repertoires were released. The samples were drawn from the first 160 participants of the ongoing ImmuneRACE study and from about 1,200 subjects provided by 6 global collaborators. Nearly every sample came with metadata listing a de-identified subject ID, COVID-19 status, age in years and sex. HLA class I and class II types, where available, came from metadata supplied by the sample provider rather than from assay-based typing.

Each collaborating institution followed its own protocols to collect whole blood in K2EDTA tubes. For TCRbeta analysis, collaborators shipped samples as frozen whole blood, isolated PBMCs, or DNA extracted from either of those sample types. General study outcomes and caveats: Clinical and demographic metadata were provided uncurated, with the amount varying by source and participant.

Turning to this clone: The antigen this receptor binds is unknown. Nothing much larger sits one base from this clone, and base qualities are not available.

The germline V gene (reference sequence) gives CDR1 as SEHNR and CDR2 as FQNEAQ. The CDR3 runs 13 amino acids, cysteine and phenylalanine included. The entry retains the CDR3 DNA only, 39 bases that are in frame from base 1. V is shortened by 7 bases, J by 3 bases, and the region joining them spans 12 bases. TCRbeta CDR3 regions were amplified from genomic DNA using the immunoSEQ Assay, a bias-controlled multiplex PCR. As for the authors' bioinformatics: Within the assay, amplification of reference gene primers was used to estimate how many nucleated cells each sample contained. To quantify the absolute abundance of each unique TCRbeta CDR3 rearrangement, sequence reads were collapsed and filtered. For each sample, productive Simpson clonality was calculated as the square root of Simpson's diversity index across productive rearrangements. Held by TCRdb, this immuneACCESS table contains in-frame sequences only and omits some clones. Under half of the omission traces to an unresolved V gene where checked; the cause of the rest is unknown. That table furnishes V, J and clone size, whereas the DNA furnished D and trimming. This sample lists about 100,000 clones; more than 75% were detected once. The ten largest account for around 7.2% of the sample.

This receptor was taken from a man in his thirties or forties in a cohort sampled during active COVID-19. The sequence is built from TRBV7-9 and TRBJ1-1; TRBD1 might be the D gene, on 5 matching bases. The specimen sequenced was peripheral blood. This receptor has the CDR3 CASTLGGDTEAFF. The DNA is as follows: TGTGCCAGCACTTTAGGAGGGGACACTGAAGCTTTCTTT.